This TCR beta chain stems from a study of blood T cell repertoires in COVID-19. The wider study: Samples representing acute and convalescent COVID-19 were sourced from the United States, Italy and Spain.

Per the germline V gene, CDR1 is MDHEN and CDR2 is SYDVKM. The CDR3 is 14 residues long. The ends lost 3 bases at V and 5 bases at J; junction bases unmatched: 6. Only a few counts were recorded for this clone. Study members were between 18 and 89 years old and lived in about two dozen US regions. Clinical history as reported by participants underpinned cohort assignment. TCRdb's copy holds only in-frame clones and misses some; the assay was immunoSEQ multiplex PCR. Here the sample spans fewer than 350,000 clones, approximately 85% being singletons. The source material was PBMCs or T cells enriched from blood (not recorded which). The sequence came from a woman aged 25 to 45 who had recovered from COVID-19. The chain uses TRBV28 and TRBJ1-1, with TRBD1 matching over 7 bases. The CDR3 protein is CASSFDRVVTEAFF. The CDR3 DNA reads as TGTGCCAGCAGTTTTGACAGGGTAGTTACTGAAGCTTTCTTT.